This T cell receptor (beta chain) was sequenced for a study of a mutant IDH1 vaccine in newly diagnosed glioma. Only in-frame clones appear in the TCRdb table, and some are missing; sequencing was by immunoSEQ multiplex PCR. The sample shows about 38,000 clones, roughly 76% of them seen only once. To note about this clone: Its target is unknown.

Germline CDR1 is SGHAT and CDR2 is FQNNGV. The CDR3 contains 15 residues. The J segment lost 0 bases and the V segment lost 5 bases, leaving 6 bases of the junction unmatched. This sample's time point: week 23, last vaccination. The study gave 300 ug of mutant IDH1 20-mer peptide per vaccine dose, with topical imiquimod. New astrocytomas of WHO grade 3 or 4 that were IDH1-mutant and ATRX-lost were found in the donors. This sequence originates from a man in his forties with glioma. The genes are TRBV11-2 and TRBJ1-2, with 7 positions matching TRBD1. Sequenced here: PBMCs, sampled from a glioma patient whose treatment included an IDH1 peptide vaccine. The CDR3, as DNA: TGTGCCAGCAGCCCAACAGGGGTAGCTAACTATGGCTACACCTTC. This translates into CASSPTGVANYGYTF. Supplemented by reference TRBV11-2 and TRBJ1-2, the full variable domain reads EAGVAQSPRYKIIEKRQSVAFWCNPISGHATLYWYQQILGQGPKLLIQFQNNGVVDDSQLPKDRFSAERLKGVDSTLKIQPAKLEDSAVYLCASSPTGVANYGYTFGSGTRLTVV.